These T cell receptor beta chains were read from a single sample in a study of T cell responses to AZD1222 COVID-19 vaccine. Libraries were prepared by immunoSEQ multiplex PCR; TCRdb keeps only in-frame clonotypes and omits some of them. Of 90,000 to 120,000 clones in the sample, roughly 87% were seen once. The sample consisted of peripheral blood, taken on day 0 of AZD1222 vaccination. Every receptor here comes from an adult in good health. Each CDR3 is given with its conserved first and last residue. The D gene is left open where the match is weak. The size entry is marked missing in some rows and otherwise reads once, few, many or a size class.

j_call clone_size d_call v_call cdr3_aa cdr3_nt
TRBJ2-3 . TRBD2 TRBV7-2 CASSLVAGDFADTQYF TGTGCCAGCAGCTTAGTGGCGGGAGATTTCGCAGATACGCAGTATTTT
TRBJ1-5 . . TRBV18 CASSPGNSNQPQHF TGTGCCAGCTCACCGGGAAATAGCAATCAGCCCCAGCATTTT
TRBJ1-2 . . TRBV30 CAWTLRDPKLRDGYTF TGTGCCTGGACCTTAAGGGACCCCAAACTAAGGGATGGCTACACCTTC
TRBJ1-3 . . TRBV5-1 CASSSSSRSGNTIYF TGCGCCAGCAGCTCCTCATCCCGTTCTGGAAACACCATATATTTT
TRBJ2-5 . TRBD1 TRBV5-1 CASSSGTGTASQETQYF TGCGCCAGCAGCTCCGGTACCGGGACAGCAAGCCAAGAGACCCAGTACTTC
TRBJ2-3 once . TRBV7-3 CASSPKAVSTDTQYF TGTGCCAGCAGCCCGAAAGCGGTTTCCACAGATACGCAGTATTTT
TRBJ2-7 . . TRBV5-5 CASSPDAGRVYEQYF TGTGCCAGCAGCCCAGATGCCGGACGCGTCTACGAGCAGTACTTC
TRBJ1-4 . . TRBV11-1 CASSFSLNEKLFF TGTGCCAGCAGCTTCTCTCTTAATGAAAAACTGTTTTTT
TRBJ2-7 . TRBD2 TRBV7-9 CASSQPVGAGEPDEQYF TGTGCCAGCAGCCAACCAGTGGGTGCGGGAGAGCCTGATGAGCAGTACTTC
TRBJ1-1 . TRBD1 TRBV30 CASDRGGGTEAFF TGTGCCTCCGACAGGGGAGGTGGCACTGAAGCTTTCTTT
TRBJ2-3 . TRBD2 TRBV28 CASSRDPMAGVLDTQYF TGTGCCAGCAGTCGCGACCCTATGGCGGGAGTCTTGGATACGCAGTATTTT
TRBJ1-2 . TRBD1 TRBV24-1 CATSVGDRAGGYTF TGTGCCACCAGTGTTGGAGACAGGGCGGGAGGCTACACCTTC
TRBJ2-7 . . TRBV27 CASSSYQGLIAHEQYF TGTGCCAGCAGTTCCTATCAGGGGCTGATTGCCCACGAGCAGTACTTC
TRBJ2-3 once . TRBV9 CASSVAAGNKDTQYF TGTGCCAGCAGCGTAGCGGCGGGGAACAAAGATACGCAGTATTTT
TRBJ1-2 . . TRBV5-6 CASSFWGENYGYTF TGTGCCAGCAGCTTCTGGGGAGAAAACTATGGCTACACCTTC
TRBJ1-4 . . TRBV19 CASSMWGSDEKLFF TGTGCCAGTAGTATGTGGGGTAGCGATGAAAAACTGTTTTTT
TRBJ2-3 . . TRBV20-1 CSALHTDTQYF TGCAGTGCACTCCATACAGATACGCAGTATTTT
TRBJ2-7 . . TRBV7-2 CASSLLTSSYEQYF TGTGCCAGCAGCTTATTGACATCTAGCTACGAGCAGTACTTC
TRBJ1-5 . . TRBV20-1 CSASGGAGQPQHF TGCAGTGCTAGTGGGGGCGCGGGTCAGCCCCAGCATTTT
TRBJ2-3 once TRBD2 TRBV6-5 CASKAGVPGDTQYF TGTGCCAGCAAAGCGGGAGTCCCGGGAGATACGCAGTATTTT
TRBJ1-4 . TRBD1 TRBV13 CASSTGDSRGAEKLFF TGTGCCAGCAGCACCGGGGACAGCAGGGGGGCTGAAAAACTGTTTTTT
TRBJ2-3 . TRBD2 TRBV3-1/TRBV3-2 CASSRGTSGIFTQYF TGTGCCAGCAGCCGCGGGACTAGCGGGATTTTTACGCAGTATTTT
TRBJ2-3 . . TRBV28 CASSSPEDTQYF TGTGCCAGCAGTTCCCCGGAAGATACGCAGTATTTT